This T cell receptor beta chain was sequenced in a study of OX40 agonist ivuxolimab in advanced cancers. Study-level background: Intravenous ivuxolimab was administered to patients every 2 weeks at 0.01 to 10 mg/kg. With a range of roughly 20 to 90, age averaged approximately 54 years, and 65% to 85% were male. The study, taken as a whole, reports: Within 6 weeks, CD4+ and CD8+ blood T cells expanded clonally at 0.1 to 3.0 mg/kg.

Remarks on this clone: Antigen unknown.

The V end was cut by 5 bases, the J end by 4 bases, with 9 bases between. This CDR3 has 12 amino acids. The V gene's germline CDR1 is MNHEY and CDR2 SVGAGI. Patients had blood sampled at baseline and again on cycle 4 day 1 and cycle 7 day 1. Profiling relied on immunoSEQ multiplex PCR, and the TCRdb table lists in-frame clones only, not all of them. In the table there are fewer than 90,000 clones, approximately 90% of which are singletons. The receptor's source is an adult with an advanced solid tumor such as melanoma, head and neck, liver or kidney cancer. The chain is built from TRBV6-5 and TRBJ2-7; D is ambiguous. The specimen comprised CD4+ or CD8+ T cells sorted from blood, sampled in a trial of the OX40 agonist ivuxolimab. Here the CDR3 DNA reads TGTGCCAGCAGTGCCACCAGGTACGAGCAGTACTTC. Translation gives CASSATRYEQYF.